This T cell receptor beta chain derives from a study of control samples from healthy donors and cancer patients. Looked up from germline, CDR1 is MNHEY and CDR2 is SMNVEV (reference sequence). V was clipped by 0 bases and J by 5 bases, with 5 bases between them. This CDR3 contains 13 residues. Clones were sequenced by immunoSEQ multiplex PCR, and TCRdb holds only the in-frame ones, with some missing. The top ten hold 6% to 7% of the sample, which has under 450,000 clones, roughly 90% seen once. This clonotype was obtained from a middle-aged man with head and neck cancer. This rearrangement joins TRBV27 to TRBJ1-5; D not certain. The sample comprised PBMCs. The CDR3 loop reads CASSLSSDQPQHF. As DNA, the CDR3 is TGTGCCAGCAGTTTATCCTCAGATCAGCCCCAGCATTTT.